Below are 3 T cell receptor beta chains sequenced from a single sample in a study of T cell responses to AZD1222 COVID-19 vaccine. Sequencing used immunoSEQ multiplex PCR; TCRdb keeps in-frame clones, though not all of them. The data contain some 120,000 clones, approximately 88% of them singletons. The specimen was peripheral blood, collected on day 0 of MenACWY control vaccination. These receptors all come from an adult in good health.

V is TRBV28 and J is TRBJ2-1; TRBD2 matches 7 bases. J gave up 3 bases and V 7 bases, and 6 bases lay outside the gene matches. CDR3 length: 14 residues. CDR1 and CDR2 (germline): MDHEN, SYDVKM. The CDR3 spells CASTSGTIYNEQFF. The CDR3, as DNA: TGTGCCAGCACCTCCGGGACTATCTACAATGAGCAGTTCTTC.

This clone was recorded a few times. The chain recombines TRBV27 with TRBJ1-2, with 7 bases aligning to TRBD1. J was trimmed by 0 bases and V by 6 bases; bases with no gene match: 10. This CDR3 contains 16 residues. Germline assignment: CDR1 MNHEY and CDR2 SMNVEV (reference sequence). The CDR3 nucleotides are TGTGCCAGCAGGTACCCCTCGACAGGGTCTAACTATGGCTACACCTTC. As protein: CASRYPSTGSNYGYTF.

This chain uses TRBV3-1 (or the pseudogene TRBV3-2) with TRBJ2-7, with D perhaps matching TRBD2 (5 bases). The CDR3 is 18 residues long. Germline V lookup: CDR1 LGHDT, CDR2 YNNKEL (reference sequence). Trimming shortened V by 4 bases and J by 5 bases, and 27 bases separated the two germline ends. CDR3 sequence: CASSRGKIQRYSWDEQYF. The CDR3 DNA reads as TGTGCCAGCAGCCGTGGAAAGATCCAGCGGTACTCCTGGGACGAGCAGTACTTC.